The 24 T cell receptor beta chains presented below share a single source sample, sequenced in a study of blood T cell repertoires in COVID-19. Repertoires were generated with immunoSEQ multiplex PCR, while TCRdb's copy carries only in-frame clones and drops some. The table lists approximately 400,000 clones, around 87% of them singletons. The source material was PBMCs or T cells enriched from blood (not recorded which). Every receptor here comes from a man aged 25 to 40 who had recovered from COVID-19.

This clone was seen just once. V and J are TRBV6-6 and TRBJ1-1; 9 nucleotides agree with TRBD1. Unmatched junction bases numbered 6, after V lost 4 bases and J lost 6 bases. The CDR3 length is 14 residues. The germline V gene has CDR1 MNHNY and CDR2 SVGAGI (reference sequence). The CDR3 loop is CASSLIQGAAEAFF. CDR3 DNA: TGTGCCAGCAGTTTAATACAGGGGGCAGCTGAAGCTTTCTTT.

The chain has TRBV5-4 and TRBJ1-1, with a possible D match to TRBD1 (6 bases). V was clipped by 1 base and J by 5 bases, with 9 bases between them. This CDR3 region has 13 residues. Germline V CDR1 and CDR2: SGHNT, YYREEE (reference sequence). CDR3 region: CASSLTGQTEAFF. CDR3 sequence (DNA): TGTGCCAGCAGCTTGACAGGGCAGACTGAAGCTTTCTTT. The full variable domain, its missing parts supplied by reference TRBV5-4 and TRBJ1-1, is ETGVTQSPTHLIKTRGQQVTLRCSSQSGHNTVSWYQQALGQGPQFIFQYYREEENGRGNFPPRFSGLQFPNYSSELNVNALELDDSALYLCASSLTGQTEAFFGQGTRLTVV.

The rearrangement uses TRBV7-6 and TRBJ1-4; D gene unclear. Trimming shortened V by 4 bases and J by 6 bases, and 12 bases separated the two germline ends. This CDR3 region has 14 residues. Germline lookup yields CDR1 SGHVS and CDR2 FNYEAQ. The CDR3 sequence is CASSSNRRYEKLFF. DNA of the CDR3: TGTGCCAGCAGCTCCAATCGCCGGTATGAAAAACTGTTTTTT.

This clone was detected only once. The CDR3 sequence: CASSIEGGSLGNTIYF. DNA for the CDR3: TGTGCCAGTAGTATAGAGGGGGGATCGCTCGGAAACACCATATATTTT. The genes are TRBV19 and TRBJ1-3, with D maybe TRBD1 (5 bases). From germline, CDR1 is LNHDA and CDR2 SQIVND (reference sequence). This CDR3 has 16 residues. Trimming pared 0 bases from V and 4 bases from J, leaving 13 bases between. Full variable domain (outside the CDR3, taken from reference TRBV19 and TRBJ1-3): DGGITQSPKYLFRKEGQNVTLSCEQNLNHDAMYWYRQDPGQGLRLIYYSQIVNDFQKGDIAEGYSVSREKKESFPLTVTSAQKNPTAFYLCASSIEGGSLGNTIYFGEGSWLTVV.

The chain recombines TRBV29-1 with TRBJ2-1; 9 bases line up with TRBD1. CDR1 is SQVTM and CDR2 is ANQGSEA in the germline V gene. There are 11 residues in the CDR3. Trimming removed 6 bases from V and 10 bases from J; junction bases left unmatched: 4. CDR3 amino acids: CSVGDRVEQFF. In DNA form, the CDR3 reads TGCAGCGTCGGGGACAGGGTCGAGCAGTTCTTC.

This rearrangement joins TRBV19 to TRBJ1-1, with D possibly TRBD1 on 6 matching bases. CDR3 length: 15 amino acids. Trimming took off 7 bases at V and 5 bases at J, with 20 bases between the two ends. Per germline, CDR1 LNHDA and CDR2 SQIVND (reference sequence). DNA for the CDR3: TGTGCCAGTACCGGCGACATAGGGGGAAGTACTGAAGCTTTCTTT. This translates into CASTGDIGGSTEAFF.

The V gene is TRBV4-3, the J gene TRBJ1-3; D is uncertain. In germline, CDR1 is LGHNA, CDR2 YSLEER. This CDR3 spans 15 amino acids. V gave up 1 base and J gave up 2 bases, with 9 bases separating them. The DNA for the CDR3 is TGCGCCAGCAGCCAAGTTTTAGGAGCTGGAAACACCATATATTTT. Translating gives CASSQVLGAGNTIYF.

This clone has a single count. Here the CDR3 DNA reads TGTGCCTGGATCCGGGACAGGGTCAGCTATGGCTACACCTTC. Its protein is CAWIRDRVSYGYTF. This chain links TRBV30 with TRBJ1-2; TRBD1 matches at 9 bases. Per germline, CDR1 GTSNPN and CDR2 SVGIG (reference sequence). V dropped 4 bases and J dropped 4; count of bases not matched to a gene: 7. This CDR3 has 14 residues.

The chain employs TRBV29-1 and TRBJ1-1, with a possible D match to TRBD1 (5 bases). This CDR3 spans 15 amino acids. V lost 4 bases to trimming and J lost 0 bases, with 15 bases between them. CDR1 is SQVTM and CDR2 is ANQGSEA in the germline V gene. This chain's CDR3 is CSVAPQAKVNTEAFF. In nucleotides, the CDR3 is TGCAGCGTTGCCCCACAGGCGAAGGTGAACACTGAAGCTTTCTTT.

The rearrangement links TRBV18 to TRBJ1-4; no firm D call. Trimming took off 5 bases at V and 4 bases at J, with 11 bases between the two ends. The germline V gene encodes CDR1 KGHSH and CDR2 LQKENI. There are 14 residues in the CDR3. The CDR3 protein is CASSSTPLNEKLFF. As DNA, the CDR3 is TGTGCCAGCTCATCCACACCTCTTAATGAAAAACTGTTTTTT.

V and J are TRBV7-9 and TRBJ1-3; 12 nucleotides agree with TRBD1. CDR1 and CDR2 from the germline V gene are SEHNR and FQNEAQ (reference sequence). V dropped 4 bases and J dropped 0; count of bases not matched to a gene: 10. The CDR3 spans 19 residues. This chain's CDR3 is CASSSWDRGRIISGNTIYF. CDR3 bases: TGTGCCAGCAGCTCATGGGACAGGGGGCGGATAATCTCTGGAAACACCATATATTTT.

V gene TRBV30 combines with J gene TRBJ1-1; 9 bases align to TRBD1. In germline, CDR1 is GTSNPN, CDR2 SVGIG (reference sequence). Losses at the gene ends were 4 bases for V and 6 bases for J; bases not matched to a gene: 9. CDR3 length equals 14 residues. As DNA, the CDR3 is TGTGCCTGGAATGCGGGACAGGGAGAGTCTGAAGCTTTCTTT. Its translation is CAWNAGQGESEAFF.

This clone was seen more than once but under ten times. CDR3 in DNA: TGTGCCAGCAGTCAGGGGAACACTGAAGCTTTCTTT. Its protein is CASSQGNTEAFF. This chain uses TRBV27 with TRBJ1-1; a weak D match, TRBD1 (5 bases). V was pared by 5 bases and J by 1 base, with 5 bases between. CDR3 length equals 12 residues. The V gene's germline CDR1 is MNHEY and CDR2 SMNVEV (reference sequence).

This sequence joins TRBV5-1 and TRBJ1-1; D possibly corresponds to TRBD1 (5 bases). CDR3 length: 16 residues. V shed 4 bases and J shed 0 bases, with 16 bases lying between them. Germline CDR1 and CDR2: SGHRS and YFSETQ. Here the CDR3 DNA reads TGCGCCAGCAGCCCCGGGACTTGGGTCATGAACACTGAAGCTTTCTTT. This gives the protein CASSPGTWVMNTEAFF.

The chain uses TRBV5-1 and TRBJ1-4; D remains unclear. The germline V gene has CDR1 SGHRS and CDR2 YFSETQ. V was clipped by 7 bases and J by 4 bases, with 20 bases between them. The CDR3 contains 16 residues. The CDR3 sequence is CASSPPENRDNEKLFF. The CDR3 DNA follows: TGCGCCAGCTCGCCCCCCGAGAATCGGGATAATGAAAAACTGTTTTTT.

The chain is built from TRBV13 and TRBJ2-2, with D possibly matching TRBD1 (6 bases). V lost 4 bases and J 4 bases, leaving 16 bases between the germline ends. Germline V gives CDR1 PRHDT, CDR2 FYEKMQ (reference sequence). The CDR3 totals 16 residues. The CDR3 spells CASSSTGTTFTGELFF. CDR3 in DNA: TGTGCCAGCAGCTCGACCGGGACAACCTTCACCGGGGAGCTGTTTTTT.

The chain is built from TRBV7-3 and TRBJ2-1, with a weak D call TRBD2 (7 bases). Germline lookup yields CDR1 SGHTA and CDR2 FQGTGA. CDR3 length: 15 amino acids. Trimming cost V 3 bases and J 1 base, with 10 bases left between them. CDR3 bases: TGTGCCAGCAGCTTCAGGGGAGGGTCCTACAATGAGCAGTTCTTC. Translation: CASSFRGGSYNEQFF.

The chain couples TRBV5-1 to TRBJ1-4, with D perhaps TRBD1 (5 bases). V lost 3 bases to trimming and J lost 6 bases, with 12 bases between them. The CDR3 runs to 14 residues. The germline V gene encodes CDR1 SGHRS and CDR2 YFSETQ. The CDR3 sequence: CASSSGGPDEKLFF. In DNA, the CDR3 is TGCGCCAGCAGCTCGGGGGGACCTGATGAAAAACTGTTTTTT.

With regard to this clone: The same CDR3 is also encoded by other DNA sequences in this sample. The CDR3: CAWRGQGNTEAFF. Here the CDR3 DNA reads TGTGCCTGGAGGGGACAGGGGAACACTGAAGCTTTCTTT. V is TRBV30 and J is TRBJ1-1, with TRBD1 matching 9 bases. J gave up 1 base and V 3 bases, and 0 bases lay outside the gene matches. CDR1 GTSNPN and CDR2 SVGIG come from the germline V gene (reference sequence). This CDR3 is built from 13 residues. Filled out from reference TRBV30 and TRBJ1-1, the complete variable domain reads SQTIHQWPATLVQPVGSPLSLECTVEGTSNPNLYWYRQAAGRGLQLLFYSVGIGQISSEVPQNLSASRPQDRQFILSSKKLLLSDSGFYLCAWRGQGNTEAFFGQGTRLTVV.

The chain has TRBV6-1 and TRBJ2-7; D may be TRBD1 (5 bases). Germline V gene lookup returns CDR1 MNHNS and CDR2 SASEGT. V was clipped by 1 base and J by 3 bases, with 10 bases between them. The CDR3 has 14 amino acids. In DNA, the CDR3 is TGTGCCAGCAGTGAAGGACAGCTACTCTACGAGCAGTACTTC. Translated: CASSEGQLLYEQYF.

The chain joins TRBV5-5 to TRBJ2-3; no clear D. CDR1 and CDR2 from the germline V gene are SGHKS and YYEKEE (reference sequence). V lost 2 bases, J lost 4 bases, and 5 bases lay in between. The CDR3 runs 12 residues. The CDR3, as DNA: TGTGCCAGCAGCTTCCGGTCAGATACGCAGTATTTT. This codes for CASSFRSDTQYF.

The gene calls are TRBV9 and TRBJ1-4; D unresolved. The germline CDR1 and CDR2 sequences are SGDLS and YYNGEE. Trimming left V 1 base short and J 4 bases short, with 8 bases between. The CDR3 has 14 amino acids. The CDR3 DNA reads TGTGCCAGCAGCGTAAGTCAGTTTAATGAAAAACTGTTTTTT. This sequence encodes CASSVSQFNEKLFF.

This chain uses TRBV19 with TRBJ2-4; D unclear. The CDR3 length is 16 residues. CDR1 is LNHDA, CDR2 SQIVND, per germline (reference sequence). Trimming took 5 bases from V and 0 from J, leaving 14 bases between them. This CDR3 reads CASSRTRELAKNIQYF. CDR3 nucleotide sequence: TGTGCCAGTAGTCGAACTCGTGAGCTAGCCAAAAACATTCAGTACTTC.

The rearrangement uses TRBV27 and TRBJ1-6; D is perhaps TRBD1 (6 bases). Per the germline V gene, CDR1 is MNHEY and CDR2 is SMNVEV (reference sequence). CDR3 length: 15 amino acids. Trimming pared 5 bases from V and 5 bases from J, leaving 13 bases between. CDR3 in DNA: TGTGCCAGCAGTCGCGGACAGACTGATAATTCACCCCTCCACTTT. Residues: CASSRGQTDNSPLHF.